What follows is one TCR beta chain and its context. The data were taken from a study of blood T cell repertoires in COVID-19. CDR3 length equals 16 residues. V lost 7 bases and J lost 1, with 18 bases in between. CDR1 and CDR2 from the germline V gene are MDHEN and SYDVKM. In the original processing: Scientists estimated how many nucleated cells there were by amplifying reference gene primers. Generated by immunoSEQ multiplex PCR, the TCRdb table keeps only in-frame clones and is missing some. That table gives V, J and clone size, and the DNA gave D and trimming. Of roughly 380,000 clones detected, over 85% appear once; the ten largest clones hold under 5%.

The source of this sequence is a woman aged 55-69 years with COVID-19, enrolled during active disease. The rearrangement links TRBV28 to TRBJ2-3; a weak D match, TRBD2 (6 bases). Sequencing was performed on peripheral blood. The CDR3 loop is CASIRGGGVGTDTQYF. The CDR3 DNA reads as TGTGCCAGCATTCGGGGAGGAGGGGTGGGCACAGATACGCAGTATTTT.